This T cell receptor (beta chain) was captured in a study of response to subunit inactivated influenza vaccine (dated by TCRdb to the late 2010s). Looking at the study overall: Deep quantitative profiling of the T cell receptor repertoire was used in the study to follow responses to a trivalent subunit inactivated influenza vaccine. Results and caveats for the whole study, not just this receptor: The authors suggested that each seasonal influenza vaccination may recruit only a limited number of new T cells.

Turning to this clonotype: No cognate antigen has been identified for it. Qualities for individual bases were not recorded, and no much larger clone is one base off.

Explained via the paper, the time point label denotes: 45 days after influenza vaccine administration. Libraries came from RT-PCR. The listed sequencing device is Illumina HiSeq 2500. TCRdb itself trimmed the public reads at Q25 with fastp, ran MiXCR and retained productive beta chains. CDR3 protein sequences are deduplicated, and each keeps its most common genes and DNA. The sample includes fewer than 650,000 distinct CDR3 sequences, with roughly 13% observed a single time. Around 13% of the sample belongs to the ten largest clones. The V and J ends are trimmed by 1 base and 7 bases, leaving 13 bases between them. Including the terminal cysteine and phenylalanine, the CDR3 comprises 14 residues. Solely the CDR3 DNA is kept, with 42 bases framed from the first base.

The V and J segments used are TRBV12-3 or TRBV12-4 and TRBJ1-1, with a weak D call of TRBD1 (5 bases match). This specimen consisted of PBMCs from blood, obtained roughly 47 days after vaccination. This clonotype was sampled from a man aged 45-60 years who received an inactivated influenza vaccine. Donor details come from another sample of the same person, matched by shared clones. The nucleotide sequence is TGTGCCAGCAGTTTAGGGACACCTTCGGATGAAGCTTTCTTT. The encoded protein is CASSLGTPSDEAFF.